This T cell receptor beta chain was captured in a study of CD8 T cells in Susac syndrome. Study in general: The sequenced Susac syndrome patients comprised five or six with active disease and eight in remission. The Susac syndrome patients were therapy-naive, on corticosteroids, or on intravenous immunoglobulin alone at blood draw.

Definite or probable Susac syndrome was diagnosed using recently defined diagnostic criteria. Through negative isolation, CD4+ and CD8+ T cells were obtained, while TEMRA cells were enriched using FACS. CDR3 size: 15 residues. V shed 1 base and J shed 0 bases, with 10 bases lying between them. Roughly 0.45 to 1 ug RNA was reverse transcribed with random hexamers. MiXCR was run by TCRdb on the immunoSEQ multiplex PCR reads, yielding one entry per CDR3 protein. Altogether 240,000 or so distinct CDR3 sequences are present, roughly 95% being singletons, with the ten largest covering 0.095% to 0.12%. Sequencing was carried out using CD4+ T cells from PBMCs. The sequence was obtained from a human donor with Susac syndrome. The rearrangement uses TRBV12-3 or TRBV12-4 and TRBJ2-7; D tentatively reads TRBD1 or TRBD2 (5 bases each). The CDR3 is CASSLDGTSSYEQYF. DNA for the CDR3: TGTGCCAGCAGTTTAGATGGGACCTCCTCCTACGAGCAGTACTTC.